What follows are 15 T cell receptor beta chains derived from one specimen sequenced in a study of regulatory T cells in long-lasting Graves disease (dated by TCRdb to 2020 to 2023). The time point label, as the study defines it: newly diagnosed GD, antithyroid drugs for less than 3 months. For both TCR sequencing and RNA sequencing, RNA was extracted from PBMCs in TRIzol. The receptor library was made with multiplex PCR. TCRdb lists the instrument as Illumina HiSeq 4000. TCR beta libraries were built with iRepertoire HTBI primers and Arm-PCR amplification of CDR3 regions. TCRdb trimmed public reads at Q25 via fastp, called clones via MiXCR and kept in-frame beta chains. Rows with one shared CDR3 protein collapse into an entry with the most common genes and DNA. In this sample the table shows about 520,000 distinct CDR3 sequences, 9.5% to 15% of which occur a single time. In total, the top ten clones hold roughly 8.9% of the sample.

These data also formed part of another study, on T cells in Graves' hyperthyroidism and ophthalmopathy.

This specimen was peripheral blood mononuclear cells (PBMCs), taken at new diagnosis, from a patient treated with antithyroid drugs. These receptors were collected from a woman in her twenties or thirties with Graves disease. Donor details come from another sample of the same person, matched by shared clones.

There are many counts of this clonotype. The rearrangement joins TRBV4-1 to TRBJ2-7, with D unclear. There are 14 residues in the CDR3. The V end lost 0 bases, the J end lost 2 bases, and 8 bases lay between the germline ends. The V gene's germline CDR1 is MGHRA and CDR2 YSYEKL. CDR3 in amino acids: CASSQEFRAYEQYF. CDR3 nucleotide sequence: TGCGCCAGCAGCCAAGAATTCCGGGCCTACGAGCAGTACTTC.

This clonotype was observed many times. The chain couples TRBV13 to TRBJ1-2; 7 bases line up with TRBD1. Trimming took 3 bases from V and 0 from J; bases not matched to a gene: 4. CDR1 is PRHDT, CDR2 FYEKMQ, per germline (reference sequence). The CDR3 consists of 15 residues. The CDR3 region has the DNA TGTGCCAGCAGCTTGGAGGGACAGACTAACTATGGCTACACCTTC. Protein product: CASSLEGQTNYGYTF.

The table lists this clonotype with a few counts. The rearrangement uses TRBV7-8 and TRBJ1-2; D perhaps matches TRBD1 (5 bases). The CDR3 length is 14 residues. Per the germline V gene, CDR1 is SGHVS and CDR2 is FQNEAQ. Trimming shortened V by 2 bases and J by 7 bases, and 14 bases separated the two germline ends. The CDR3 loop reads CASSLTSRVTGYTF. CDR3 sequence (DNA): TGTGCCAGCAGCTTAACATCCAGGGTGACTGGCTACACCTTC.

The J gene is TRBJ2-7, the V gene TRBV5-1; TRBD1 agrees at 10 bases. Unmatched junction bases numbered 4, after V lost 5 bases and J lost 5 bases. Germline lookup yields CDR1 SGHRS and CDR2 YFSETQ. There are 13 residues in the CDR3. The CDR3, as DNA: TGCGCCAGCAGGGGACAGGGGTACAACGAGCAGTACTTC. Amino acids: CASRGQGYNEQYF.

This clonotype came up many times. V is TRBV11-2 and J is TRBJ2-5, with 8 positions matching TRBD1. There are 16 residues in the CDR3. Germline V gives CDR1 SGHAT, CDR2 FQNNGV. V dropped 5 bases and J dropped 5; count of bases not matched to a gene: 13. The CDR3 DNA follows: TGTGCCAGCAGCATACAGGGGGGTCTAATTTCGGAGACCCAGTACTTC. Translation gives CASSIQGGLISETQYF.

This clonotype appeared many times. The V gene is TRBV10-3, the J gene TRBJ2-1; 7 bases match TRBD1. The germline V gene encodes CDR1 ENHRY and CDR2 SYGVKD. V dropped 8 bases and J dropped 3; count of bases not matched to a gene: 4. The CDR3 covers 13 residues. DNA for the CDR3: TGTGCCATCCAACGGGACAGCTACAATGAGCAGTTCTTC. Translating it yields CAIQRDSYNEQFF.

This clonotype was counted between two and nine times. The chain carries TRBV4-1 and TRBJ1-5, with D uncertain. The germline gives CDR1 MGHRA, CDR2 YSYEKL. The V end was cut by 1 base, the J end by 9 bases, with 10 bases between. The CDR3 is made up of 13 amino acids. CDR3 amino acids: CASSQGTLGPQHF. The CDR3 region has the DNA TGCGCCAGCAGCCAAGGGACGTTGGGGCCCCAGCATTTT.

In its sample, this clonotype was seen many times. The chain couples TRBV2 to TRBJ2-1, with 7 nucleotides matching TRBD2. The length of the CDR3 is 12 residues. Germline V gene lookup returns CDR1 SNHLY and CDR2 FYNNEI. V lost 5 bases to trimming and J lost 9 bases; unmatched junction nucleotides: 4. CDR3 in amino acids: CASSYSGGEQFF. In DNA, the CDR3 is TGTGCCAGCAGTTACTCGGGGGGTGAGCAGTTCTTC.

With respect to this clonotype: This may stem from a read error, because a much larger clone lies one nucleotide away. This CDR3 fails to terminate in the conserved phenylalanine or tryptophan, so it likely reflects a read error. This sequence joins TRBV20-1 and TRBJ2-3; possible D gene TRBD2, 5 bases. CDR3 length equals 13 residues. Germline CDR1 reads DFQATT; CDR2 reads SNEGSKA (reference sequence). V was clipped by 4 bases and J by 4 bases, with 12 bases between them. Written as DNA, the CDR3 is TGCAGTGCTACTCTCGGGGAGTCAGATACGCAGTATTCT. As protein: CSATLGESDTQYS.

The chain recombines TRBV7-9 with TRBJ1-4; TRBD1 agrees at 8 bases. Germline CDR1 and CDR2: SEHNR and FQNEAQ (reference sequence). The V segment lost 5 bases and the J segment 8 bases; nucleotides outside the gene matches: 13. The CDR3 is made up of 16 amino acids. For the CDR3, the DNA is TGTGCCAGCAGCATCCAAATGGACAGGGCACGAGAAAAACTGTTTTTT. Residues: CASSIQMDRAREKLFF. The full variable domain, in which reference TRBV7-9 and TRBJ1-4 provide the parts outside the CDR3, is DTGVSQNPRHKITKRGQNVTFRCDPISEHNRLYWYRQTLGQGPEFLTYFQNEAQLEKSRLLSDRFSAERPKGSFSTLEIQRTEQGDSAMYLCASSIQMDRAREKLFFGSGTQLSVL.

V gene TRBV7-9 combines with J gene TRBJ1-4; D unclear. Germline loops: CDR1 SEHNR, CDR2 FQNEAQ (reference sequence). V lost 3 bases and J 2 bases, leaving 7 bases between the germline ends. This CDR3 has 14 residues. CDR3 amino acids: CASSLGFTNEKLFF. CDR3 sequence (DNA): TGTGCCAGCAGCTTGGGGTTTACTAATGAAAAACTGTTTTTT.

This chain connects TRBV5-6 to TRBJ2-7; no definite D call. Trimming shortened V by 2 bases and J by 6 bases, and 12 bases separated the two germline ends. This CDR3 contains 13 residues. Germline assignment: CDR1 SGHDT and CDR2 YYEEEE. Written as DNA, the CDR3 is TGTGCCAGCAGCTTTGAAATAGGTGGCGAGCAGTACTTC. As protein: CASSFEIGGEQYF.

Comment on this clonotype: Likely a read error: the CDR3 ends without its conserved phenylalanine or tryptophan. The chain links TRBV29-1 to TRBJ2-7, with D perhaps TRBD1 or TRBD2 (6 bases each). CDR1 and CDR2 from the germline V gene are SQVTM and ANQGSEA. The CDR3 runs to 16 residues. The ends were cut back, 1 base at V and 2 bases at J, with 18 bases in the middle. CDR3 DNA: TGCAGCGTTGAAGCTCAGAGATCCGGGGGCCCCTACGAGCAGTACTTA. It yields the protein CSVEAQRSGGPYEQYL.

This clonotype has at least ten counts. This chain links TRBV11-2 with TRBJ2-3; perhaps TRBD2 as D (6 bases). Germline-derived CDR1 and CDR2 are SGHAT and FQNNGV. The CDR3 loop spans 15 amino acids. V was cut by 3 bases and J by 3 bases, with 13 bases left in between. CDR3 DNA: TGTGCCAGCAGCTTTCTGGAGGGGAGAACAGATACGCAGTATTTT. It encodes CASSFLEGRTDTQYF.

This clonotype has ten or more counts. This chain uses TRBV3-1 with TRBJ2-3; 8 bases are a match to TRBD2. The germline V gene has CDR1 LGHDT and CDR2 YNNKEL (reference sequence). The CDR3 is 18 amino acids. V trimming: 0 bases; J trimming: 2 bases; junction bases outside the gene matches: 10. The CDR3 DNA sequence: TGTGCCAGCAGCCAAGAAATCTGGCGGGAGGCCTCCACAGATACGCAGTATTTT. This sequence encodes CASSQEIWREASTDTQYF.